The clone carrying this T cell receptor beta chain appeared a single time. These data are taken from a study of CD8 T cells in Susac syndrome. The wider study: When blood was collected, patients with Susac syndrome were therapy-naive, were taking corticosteroids, or were receiving intravenous immunoglobulin alone.

Recently defined diagnostic criteria classed the Susac syndrome patients as definite or probable. V was pared by 1 base and J by 0 bases, with 6 bases of the junction left unmatched. The length of the CDR3 is 16 residues. Germline loops: CDR1 SEHNR, CDR2 FQNEAQ (reference sequence). It was with random hexamers that roughly 0.5 to 1 ug RNA was reverse transcribed. Amplification of TCR beta CDR3 across 54 Vbeta and 13 Jbeta was performed with immunoSEQ multiplex PCR. In TCRdb, the immunoSEQ multiplex PCR reads were re-called with MiXCR into one record per CDR3 protein. There are tens of thousands of distinct CDR3 sequences in the sample; about 95% occur only once, and about 0.65% lies in the top ten.

The sequence derives from a human donor with Susac syndrome. The gene calls are TRBV7-9 and TRBJ2-7; 7 positions agree with TRBD1. Sequences were obtained from CD8+ T cells from PBMCs. CDR3 coding DNA: TGTGCCAGCAGCTTAGTCTTGGGACAGAGCTCCTACGAGCAGTACTTC. Protein product: CASSLVLGQSSYEQYF.